A selection of T cell receptor beta chains follows, all from one sample in a study of shared clonotypes between healthy human individuals. Produced via immunoSEQ multiplex PCR; TCRdb's table is partial and in-frame only. The sample has about 640,000 clones; about 78% are singletons. Sequenced material: memory CD4+ T cells sorted from blood. All receptors come from a young woman in good health. The CDR3 runs from the conserved cysteine through the conserved F or W. Each record gives: D gene, V gene, clone size, J gene, CDR3 DNA, CDR3 protein. A D gene is named only where the DNA matches it firmly. Not all rows give a size; the values are once, few, many and, for expanded clones, a class.

NA,TRBV6-5,NA,TRBJ2-7,TGTGCCAGCAGCCCGGTCGGCAACGAGCAGTACTTC,CASSPVGNEQYF
NA,TRBV7-8,NA,TRBJ2-5,TGTGCCAGCAGCTTAGATTTTAGGTTTACGGAGACCCAGTACTTC,CASSLDFRFTETQYF
NA,TRBV9,NA,TRBJ2-7,TGTGCCAGCAGCGTAGATTTGGAGGGCTACGAGCAGTACTTC,CASSVDLEGYEQYF
TRBD1,TRBV5-1,NA,TRBJ2-1,TGCGCCAGCAGCTCGCCGGACAGGGATTTCAATGAGCAGTTCTTC,CASSSPDRDFNEQFF
NA,TRBV10-3,many,TRBJ1-1,TGTGCCATCAGTGAGTCGGCGGGGGGTTACGAAGCTTTCTTT,CAISESAGGYEAFF
NA,TRBV28,NA,TRBJ1-4,TGTGCCAGCAGCGGAAGGGGGTTAGGAAGCGAAAAACTGTTTTTT,CASSGRGLGSEKLFF
NA,TRBV13,NA,TRBJ2-3,TGTGCCAGCAGCTTAGATCCGGGAGCGTTCGAGAGCACAGATACGCAGTATTTT,CASSLDPGAFESTDTQYF
NA,TRBV2,few,TRBJ2-7,TGTGCCAGCGCAGTGGCCTACGAGCAGTACTTC,CASAVAYEQYF
NA,TRBV28,NA,TRBJ1-3,TGTGCCAGCATCGCCTCCTGGTCTGGAAACACCATATATTTT,CASIASWSGNTIYF
NA,TRBV5-5,NA,TRBJ2-5,TGTGCCAGCAGCTCGACAGGTCAAGAGACCCAGTACTTC,CASSSTGQETQYF
TRBD2,TRBV13,NA,TRBJ2-1,TGTGCCAGCAGTCGACTAGCGGGAGGGAAAAGCTCCTACAATGAGCAGTTCTTC,CASSRLAGGKSSYNEQFF